The rows below give T cell receptor beta chains drawn from one sample of a study of beta chain features in type 1 diabetes. Clones were sequenced by immunoSEQ multiplex PCR, and TCRdb holds only the in-frame ones, with some missing. Counted here are 300,000 to 350,000 clones, roughly a fifth occurring once; the ten biggest clones make up around 0.04%. Input material: naive CD4+ T cells from blood. The receptors come from a woman younger than 30 in good health. The CDR3 runs from the conserved cysteine through the conserved F or W.

TRBV7-3	TRBJ1-1	CASSPQAGTEAFF
TRBV30	TRBJ1-2	CAWSVQGGGYTF
TRBV9	TRBJ2-7	CASSVEAGSYEQYF
TRBV10-3	TRBJ1-5	CAISDPDRGDQPQHF
TRBV5-6	TRBJ1-5	CASSLAGNYQPQHF
TRBV7-7	TRBJ2-1	CASSLVDQGHEQFF
TRBV30	TRBJ1-1	CAWRTEMSTEAFF
TRBV4-1	TRBJ2-7	CASSQGRSGTPYEQYF
TRBV7-2	TRBJ2-1	CASSSGTSQNEQFF
TRBV25-1	TRBJ2-5	CASTGTSYQETQYF
TRBV2	TRBJ2-7	CASMSGTGSYEQYF
TRBV19	TRBJ1-5	CASNRGFNQPQHF
TRBV7-2	TRBJ2-7	CASSLVARYEQYF
TRBV7-9	TRBJ2-2	CASRLQGALAGELFF
TRBV9	TRBJ2-3	CASSEQVTDTQYF
TRBV9	TRBJ1-2	CASSVAGQGHGYTF
TRBV12-5	TRBJ2-5	CASGFSETQYF
TRBV4-3	TRBJ1-1	CASSPAGQPNTEAFF
TRBV5-1	TRBJ2-3	CASYRGGATDTQYF
TRBV29-1	TRBJ2-5	CSVGQYQETQYF
TRBV9	TRBJ2-7	CASSPTPHLRDEQYF
TRBV18	TRBJ2-7	CASSPAANYEQYF
TRBV19	TRBJ2-3	CASSLGQGIDTQYF
TRBV25-1	TRBJ1-4	CASSDPPGTGDEKLFF